The clone carrying this T cell receptor (beta chain) was seen a few times. What it binds is unknown. The sample originates from a study of CD8 T cells in ankylosing spondylitis. Findings of the study overall: What seemed typical of ankylosing spondylitis blood was a TCR beta motif built from roughly 8 highly homologous variants. Past studies reported some motif variants in reactive arthritis synovial fluid and blood.

V shed 6 bases, J shed 2 bases, and the junction held 9 bases outside the gene matches. Germline CDR1 is MNHNS and CDR2 is SASEGT. This CDR3 region has 15 residues. One entry per CDR3 protein, called by TCRdb with MiXCR from the 5' RACE reads. The sample consists of about 840,000 distinct CDR3 sequences, 12% of them appearing once. The sample comprised blood, either unsorted or a sorted T cell fraction (not recorded which). This clonotype originated in a male donor with ankylosing spondylitis. V is TRBV6-1 and J is TRBJ2-7, with TRBD1 matching 8 bases. This CDR3 reads CASRTGTGLTYEQYF. The DNA of the CDR3 is TGTGCCAGCAGAACCGGGACAGGACTTACCTACGAGCAGTACTTC.